The rows below give T cell receptor beta chains drawn from one sample of a study of regulatory T cells in long-lasting Graves disease. TCRdb redid the calling of the multiplex PCR reads with MiXCR, one entry per CDR3 protein. The sample consists of approximately 500,000 distinct CDR3 sequences, 20% to 25% of them appearing once. The sample was peripheral blood mononuclear cells (PBMCs), taken when the disease was refractory, from a patient treated with antithyroid drugs. The receptors come from a female donor with Graves disease. Each CDR3 is given with its conserved first and last residue. The D gene is left open where the match is weak. The size of a clone is reported for some rows only, either as once, few or many, or as a class for expanded clones.

J	D	size	V	CDR3	DNA
TRBJ1-6	.	.	TRBV20-1	CSARDLDSYNSPLHF	TGCAGTGCTAGAGATCTGGACTCCTATAATTCACCCCTCCACTTT
TRBJ1-1	.	many	TRBV29-1	CSVEGKDYEAFF	TGCAGCGTTGAAGGAAAGGACTATGAAGCTTTCTTT
TRBJ1-1	.	many	TRBV28	CASSFSLASGTEAFF	TGTGCCAGCAGCTTTAGTTTAGCATCAGGAACTGAAGCTTTCTTT
TRBJ1-2	TRBD1	few	TRBV20-1	CSAPWTGVEGGYTF	TGCAGTGCTCCATGGACAGGGGTAGAGGGTGGCTACACCTTC
TRBJ2-3	.	.	TRBV20-1	CSAPPGGGVRGATDTQYF	TGCAGTGCTCCCCCCGGGGGTGGGGTTCGTGGGGCCACAGATACGCAGTATTTT
TRBJ1-5	.	few	TRBV3-1	CASSHGRSNQPQHF	TGTGCCAGCAGCCACGGCCGGAGCAATCAGCCCCAGCATTTT
TRBJ1-2	TRBD1	.	TRBV5-1	CAIRDRDYGYTF	TGCGCCATCCGGGACAGGGACTATGGCTACACCTTC
TRBJ2-7	TRBD1	many	TRBV5-1	CASSLADRGREQYF	TGCGCCAGCAGCTTGGCGGACAGGGGAAGGGAGCAGTACTTC
TRBJ2-7	.	many	TRBV13	CASSLALELQGFNEQYF	TGTGCCAGCAGCTTAGCATTGGAGCTGCAGGGATTTAACGAGCAGTACTTC
TRBJ2-2	.	.	TRBV13	CASSSDSGNTGELFF	TGTGCCAGCAGCTCGGACAGTGGGAACACCGGGGAGCTGTTTTTT
TRBJ2-5	.	many	TRBV14	CASSQVEPLQRETQYF	TGTGCCAGCAGCCAAGTCGAGCCTTTACAACGGGAGACCCAGTACTTC
TRBJ1-2	TRBD1	.	TRBV4-1	CASSAPGQRPYGYTF	TGCGCCAGCAGCGCACCGGGACAGCGCCCTTATGGCTACACCTTC
TRBJ2-7	TRBD2	many	TRBV27	CASSSTGLAGEQYF	TGTGCCAGCAGTTCGACGGGACTAGCTGGGGAGCAGTACTTC
TRBJ2-7	TRBD1	many	TRBV11-2	CASRAGGEQYF	TGTGCCAGCAGAGCAGGGGGCGAGCAGTACTTC
TRBJ2-4	.	many	TRBV28	CASSLNSLAKNIQYF	TGTGCCAGCAGTTTGAATTCTTTAGCCAAAAACATTCAGTACTTC
TRBJ2-5	TRBD1	many	TRBV29-1	CSADTQGERETQYF	TGCAGCGCCGATACTCAGGGGGAACGAGAGACCCAGTACTTC
TRBJ1-5	TRBD1	.	TRBV5-1	CASSPGTGALGQPQHF	TGCGCCAGCAGCCCGGGGACAGGGGCCCTCGGTCAGCCCCAGCATTTT
TRBJ1-1	.	.	TRBV30	CAWKGGWGTEAFF	TGTGCCTGGAAGGGCGGGTGGGGCACTGAAGCTTTCTTT
TRBJ2-6	TRBD1	.	TRBV5-1	CASSLLTGGSGANVLTF	TGCGCCAGCAGCTTACTAACAGGGGGCTCCGGGGCCAACGTCCTGACTTTC
TRBJ1-4	.	.	TRBV7-9	CASSLSGLVAEKLFF	TGTGCCAGCAGCTTAAGCGGGTTGGTTGCCGAAAAACTGTTTTTT
TRBJ2-5	.	.	TRBV25-1	CASSPKLVHREEETQYF	TGTGCCAGCAGTCCTAAACTGGTTCACAGGGAGGAAGAGACCCAGTACTTC
TRBJ1-1	.	.	TRBV3-1	CASSSRETAFF	TGTGCCAGCAGCTCCAGGGAGACGGCTTTCTTT
TRBJ2-7	TRBD1	many	TRBV27	CASGPLGTGFYEQYF	TGTGCCAGCGGACCTCTCGGGACAGGGTTCTACGAGCAGTACTTC
TRBJ2-3	.	.	TRBV20-1	CSASIPEPHTDTQYF	TGCAGTGCTAGTATTCCGGAGCCGCACACAGATACGCAGTATTTT
TRBJ2-5	TRBD1	many	TRBV24-1	CATSDHNRGTVGETQYF	TGTGCCACCAGTGATCACAACAGGGGAACGGTCGGGGAGACCCAGTACTTC
TRBJ1-6	.	.	TRBV10-3	CAISAQGNSPLHF	TGTGCCATCAGTGCGCAGGGTAATTCACCCCTCCACTTT